Below are 32 T cell receptor beta chains sequenced from a single sample in a study of blood T cell repertoires in COVID-19. Some clones are missing from TCRdb's copy, which holds only in-frame ones; the method was immunoSEQ multiplex PCR. The sample holds 100,000 to 150,000 clones; approximately 87% are singletons and the top ten take about 8%. The sequenced sample consisted of peripheral blood. The origin of the receptors is a man between 70 and 80 years old who had recovered from COVID-19.

The chain carries TRBV10-3 and TRBJ1-3; D might be TRBD1 (5 bases). CDR3 length: 15 amino acids. Looked up from germline, CDR1 is ENHRY and CDR2 is SYGVKD. V lost 2 bases and J 4 bases, leaving 12 bases between the germline ends. In DNA form, the CDR3 reads TGTGCCATCAGTGAGGGGTTAAGGGGAGGAAACACCATATATTTT. Amino acid sequence: CAISEGLRGGNTIYF.

This clone was counted at least ten times. This chain joins TRBV6-6 and TRBJ2-7; 8 bases are shared with TRBD1. The junction had 8 bases not matched to a gene; V was cut back by 4 bases and J by 3 bases. Germline V CDR1 and CDR2: MNHNY, SVGAGI (reference sequence). The CDR3 consists of 15 residues. The CDR3 is CASSSREDRVYEQYF. CDR3 nucleotides: TGTGCCAGCAGTTCAAGAGAGGACAGGGTCTACGAGCAGTACTTC.

The CDR3 DNA sequence: TGTGCCAGCAGCCCTAGCGGAGTCTACAATGAGCAGTTCTTC. Translation gives CASSPSGVYNEQFF. The V and J genes are TRBV11-2 and TRBJ2-1, with TRBD2 matching 7 bases. CDR1 is SGHAT and CDR2 is FQNNGV in the germline V gene. CDR3 length: 14 amino acids. V was clipped by 5 bases and J by 3 bases; unmatched bases: 4.

The chain joins TRBV7-9 to TRBJ2-3; perhaps TRBD2 as D (6 bases). Per germline, CDR1 SEHNR and CDR2 FQNEAQ (reference sequence). With 5 bases removed from V and 4 bases from J, the gap between germline ends came to 19 bases. This CDR3 is 16 amino acids long. CDR3 coding DNA: TGTGCCAGCAGCCGCCCTCGGGAGTCGAGGGCAGATACGCAGTATTTT. Its translation: CASSRPRESRADTQYF.

The V call is TRBV2, the J call TRBJ1-4; D not certain. Trimming removed 2 bases from V and 7 bases from J, with 11 bases in between. The CDR3 contains 14 residues. Germline values: CDR1 SNHLY, CDR2 FYNNEI. The CDR3: CASSEPERSEKLFF. CDR3 nucleotides: TGTGCCAGCAGTGAACCTGAGAGGAGTGAAAAACTGTTTTTT.

This chain connects TRBV27 to TRBJ1-5; 10 bases align to TRBD1. With 8 bases clipped from V and 0 bases from J, the junction kept 7 bases outside the gene matches. Germline assignment: CDR1 MNHEY and CDR2 SMNVEV (reference sequence). The CDR3 consists of 16 residues. The CDR3 sequence is CASRPGTGVSNQPQHF. The CDR3 coding sequence is TGTGCCAGCCGACCCGGGACAGGGGTTAGCAATCAGCCCCAGCATTTT.

J is TRBJ2-7 and V is TRBV5-6; D is ambiguous. Trimming removed 0 bases from V and 4 bases from J, with 8 bases in between. The CDR3 has 13 residues. From germline, CDR1 is SGHDT and CDR2 YYEEEE. DNA of the CDR3: TGTGCCAGCAGCTTGGGACTGAAATACGAGCAGTACTTC. It translates to CASSLGLKYEQYF.

The rearrangement links TRBV10-3 to TRBJ1-2; 7 bases align to TRBD1. This CDR3 has 15 amino acids. Germline CDR1 ENHRY, CDR2 SYGVKD. Germline trimming cut 2 bases from V and 5 bases from J; bases unmatched to any gene: 8. CDR3 nucleotide sequence: TGTGCCATCAGTGAGCAGGGACAGCAAAAGTATGGCTACACCTTC. It codes for CAISEQGQQKYGYTF.

This chain links TRBV5-4 with TRBJ2-2; D is undetermined. Trimming shortened V by 0 bases and J by 5 bases, and 11 bases separated the two germline ends. Germline V CDR1 and CDR2: SGHNT, YYREEE (reference sequence). The CDR3 totals 15 residues. CDR3 DNA: TGTGCCAGCAGCTTGGGATCAAAGAGGACCGGGGAGCTGTTTTTT. Protein sequence: CASSLGSKRTGELFF.

Here the CDR3 reads CASGLVFSGEGDEQFF. In DNA, the CDR3 is TGTGCTAGTGGTTTGGTATTCTCGGGAGAAGGGGATGAGCAGTTCTTC. This chain connects TRBV12-5 to TRBJ2-1; the D gene is possibly TRBD2 (6 bases). Germline lookup yields CDR1 LGHNT and CDR2 FRNRAP. The V end was cut by 0 bases, the J end by 8 bases, with 17 bases between. This CDR3 contains 16 residues.

The chain has TRBV6-1 and TRBJ2-6; maybe TRBD2 (6 bases). Per the germline V gene, CDR1 is MNHNS and CDR2 is SASEGT. The CDR3 consists of 18 residues. V lost 2 bases to trimming and J lost 2 bases, with 16 bases between them. Here the CDR3 reads CASSERDGRRPGANVLTF. CDR3 DNA sequence: TGTGCCAGCAGTGAACGGGACGGGAGACGTCCTGGGGCCAACGTCCTGACTTTC.

The V gene is TRBV5-8, the J gene TRBJ1-1; the match to TRBD1 covers 8 bases. The V segment lost 5 bases and the J segment 7 bases; nucleotides outside the gene matches: 4. The CDR3 extends over 12 amino acids. Germline V CDR1 and CDR2: SGHTS, YDEGEE. The CDR3 spells CASSQGAGEAFF. DNA of the CDR3: TGTGCCAGCAGTCAGGGGGCTGGTGAAGCTTTCTTT.

The chain carries TRBV5-4 and TRBJ1-3; 8 positions match TRBD1. J lost 0 bases, V lost 4 bases, and 6 bases had no gene match. The CDR3 has 16 amino acids. The germline V gene has CDR1 SGHNT and CDR2 YYREEE (reference sequence). Here the CDR3 DNA reads TGTGCCAGCAGCAGTAGGACAGGGAACTCTGGAAACACCATATATTTT. Encoded protein: CASSSRTGNSGNTIYF.

This chain connects TRBV5-1 to TRBJ2-3; unclear D gene. The CDR3 sequence is 14 residues long. V lost 5 bases to trimming and J lost 0 bases, with 10 bases between them. Germline CDR1 is SGHRS and CDR2 is YFSETQ. CDR3 coding DNA: TGCGCCAGCAGTGCGCGGCCTAGCACAGATACGCAGTATTTT. Translated, it gives CASSARPSTDTQYF.

The chain uses TRBV5-1 and TRBJ1-2, with 8 positions matching TRBD1. The CDR3 consists of 18 residues. V gave up 3 bases and J gave up 4 bases; unmatched junction bases: 17. Looked up from germline, CDR1 is SGHRS and CDR2 is YFSETQ. In DNA, the CDR3 is TGCGCCAGCAGCTCATTACCTCCCCGGGACAGGAGGGGCTATGGCTACACCTTC. It encodes CASSSLPPRDRRGYGYTF.

The chain links TRBV5-5 to TRBJ1-3; 7 nucleotides align to TRBD1. CDR1 SGHKS and CDR2 YYEKEE come from the germline V gene (reference sequence). The ends lost 4 bases at V and 0 bases at J; junction bases unmatched: 7. The CDR3 runs to 16 residues. This chain's CDR3 is CASSRRGQNSGNTIYF. The CDR3 region has the DNA TGTGCCAGCAGCCGGCGGGGACAGAACTCTGGAAACACCATATATTTT.

The CDR3: CASSQGFRAGNSNQPQHF. The CDR3 DNA reads as TGCGCCAGCAGCCAAGGGTTTAGGGCGGGGAATAGCAATCAGCCCCAGCATTTT. The chain recombines TRBV4-1 with TRBJ1-5; D unresolved. Trimming cost V 1 base and J 0 bases, with 16 bases left between them. The CDR3 is 18 amino acids. CDR1 is MGHRA, CDR2 YSYEKL, per germline.

This clone has just one count. This chain uses TRBV2 with TRBJ2-7, with D perhaps matching TRBD1 (6 bases). Germline CDR1 SNHLY, CDR2 FYNNEI. Trimming removed 6 bases from V and 1 base from J, with 13 bases in between. CDR3 size: 14 residues. The CDR3 reads CASRSGTPSYEQYF. Here the CDR3 DNA reads TGTGCCAGCAGGTCCGGGACACCTTCCTACGAGCAGTACTTC. Together with reference TRBV2 and TRBJ2-7, the CDR3 gives the full variable domain: EPEVTQTPSHQVTQMGQEVILRCVPISNHLYFYWYRQILGQKVEFLVSFYNNEISEKSEIFDDQFSVERPDGSNFTLKIRSTKLEDSAMYFCASRSGTPSYEQYFGPGTRLTVT.

The count of this clone is one. The chain joins TRBV5-1 to TRBJ1-5, with a tentative D call TRBD1 (5 bases). V lost 4 bases to trimming and J lost 7 bases, with 15 bases between them. Per germline, CDR1 SGHRS and CDR2 YFSETQ. The length of the CDR3 is 14 residues. CDR3: CASSLGTGIQPQHF. CDR3 DNA: TGCGCCAGCAGCCTCGGAACAGGAATCCAGCCCCAGCATTTT. Full variable domain (remainder filled in from reference TRBV5-1 and TRBJ1-5): KAGVTQTPRYLIKTRGQQVTLSCSPISGHRSVSWYQQTPGQGLQFLFEYFSETQRNKGNFPGRFSGRQFSNSRSEMNVSTLELGDSALYLCASSLGTGIQPQHFGDGTRLSIL.

This rearrangement joins TRBV3-1 (or the pseudogene TRBV3-2) to TRBJ1-2; the D gene is possibly TRBD1 (6 bases). The germline CDR1 and CDR2 sequences are LGHDT and YNNKEL (reference sequence). The CDR3 sequence is 14 residues long. The ends were cut back, 6 bases at V and 8 bases at J, with 19 bases in the middle. The CDR3 DNA reads as TGTGCCAGCAGTCTACAGGGTATCTATAAGGGCTACACCTTC. This codes for CASSLQGIYKGYTF.

The chain combines TRBV5-1 with TRBJ2-5; D is perhaps TRBD1 (5 bases). Germline CDR1 is SGHRS and CDR2 is YFSETQ. The CDR3 spans 14 residues. Deletions cut 5 bases from V and 5 bases from J, with 16 bases between. The CDR3 protein is CASSPGHLGETQYF. CDR3 DNA sequence: TGCGCCAGCAGTCCTGGACACCTTGGGGAGACCCAGTACTTC.

This chain links TRBV7-2 with TRBJ2-7; TRBD2 agrees at 9 bases. The length of the CDR3 is 15 residues. The germline V gene has CDR1 SGHTA and CDR2 FQGNSA. V lost 1 base to trimming and J lost 2 bases; unmatched junction nucleotides: 3. CDR3 sequence reads: CASSLGPSGAYEQYF. CDR3 in DNA: TGTGCCAGCAGCTTAGGGCCTAGCGGGGCCTACGAGCAGTACTTC.

The chain recombines TRBV6-6 with TRBJ2-3, with 10 bases that match TRBD2. The CDR3 length is 17 residues. V dropped 6 bases and J dropped 4; count of bases not matched to a gene: 13. The germline V gene has CDR1 MNHNY and CDR2 SVGAGI (reference sequence). The CDR3, as DNA: TGTGCCAGCAGCCGAGCGGGAGGGCCTCTTAGGGCAGATACGCAGTATTTT. This sequence encodes CASSRAGGPLRADTQYF.

The CDR3 loop reads CASSKQGNSYNSPLHF. The DNA for the CDR3 is TGTGCCAGCAGTAAACAGGGGAACTCCTATAATTCACCCCTCCACTTT. The rearrangement links TRBV9 to TRBJ1-6; TRBD1 matches 7 bases. The length of the CDR3 is 16 residues. Germline loops: CDR1 SGDLS, CDR2 YYNGEE. With 5 bases clipped from V and 0 bases from J, the junction kept 5 bases outside the gene matches.

The chain is built from TRBV15 and TRBJ1-4; a possible D gene is TRBD1 (5 bases). The CDR3 runs to 15 residues. Trimming removed 5 bases at V and 3 bases at J, with 13 bases between. Germline CDR1 reads LNHNV; CDR2 reads YYDKDF (reference sequence). The CDR3 region is CATSSFRGPNEKLFF. CDR3 nucleotide sequence: TGTGCCACCAGCTCGTTTAGGGGCCCTAATGAAAAACTGTTTTTT.

V is TRBV18 and J is TRBJ2-3; D gene unclear. The CDR3 loop spans 15 amino acids. V lost 3 bases and J 0 bases, leaving 10 bases between the germline ends. Germline values: CDR1 KGHSH, CDR2 LQKENI. CDR3 nucleotide sequence: TGTGCCAGCTCACCCCCCTCCTTGAGCACAGATACGCAGTATTTT. Residues: CASSPPSLSTDTQYF.

The V call is TRBV27, the J call TRBJ1-2; the match to TRBD1 covers 12 bases. With 3 bases clipped from V and 8 bases from J, the junction kept 25 bases outside the gene matches. This CDR3 region has 21 residues. CDR1 and CDR2 from the germline V gene are MNHEY and SMNVEV (reference sequence). CDR3 amino acids: CASSFGPILRPGTGGAGGYTF. The CDR3 region has the DNA TGTGCCAGCAGTTTTGGGCCTATCCTCCGTCCCGGGACAGGGGGCGCCGGAGGCTACACCTTC.

This clone was seen repeatedly, ten times or more. The V gene is TRBV5-6, the J gene TRBJ2-1; weak D call: TRBD2 (6 bases). The CDR3 length is 16 residues. From germline, CDR1 is SGHDT and CDR2 YYEEEE. V lost 0 bases to trimming and J lost 7 bases, with 17 bases between them. This chain's CDR3 is CASSLAEGLPENEQFF. The CDR3 coding sequence is TGTGCCAGCAGCTTGGCCGAGGGACTCCCAGAGAATGAGCAGTTCTTC. Combining the CDR3 with reference TRBV5-6 and TRBJ2-1 gives the whole variable domain DAGVTQSPTHLIKTRGQQVTLRCSPKSGHDTVSWYQQALGQGPQFIFQYYEEEERQRGNFPDRFSGHQFPNYSSELNVNALLLGDSALYLCASSLAEGLPENEQFFGPGTRLTVL.

The CDR3 DNA reads as TGTGCCAGCAGCTTAATAGGGGGCTTCTATAATTCACCCCTCCACTTT. Protein: CASSLIGGFYNSPLHF. The rearrangement joins TRBV7-3 to TRBJ1-6, with TRBD1 identical over 7 bases. The CDR3 is 16 amino acids. The germline V gene has CDR1 SGHTA and CDR2 FQGTGA. Losses at the gene ends were 1 base for V and 3 bases for J; bases not matched to a gene: 3.

The V gene is TRBV15, the J gene TRBJ1-6; the D is unclear. Germline CDR1 LNHNV, CDR2 YYDKDF (reference sequence). The CDR3 sequence is 17 residues long. V was trimmed by 0 bases and J by 4 bases, leaving 13 bases between them. The CDR3 here is CATSRDLTDHYNSPLHF. Written as DNA, the CDR3 is TGTGCCACCAGCAGAGATTTAACAGACCATTATAATTCACCCCTCCACTTT.

Only one count was recorded for this clone. The chain is built from TRBV28 and TRBJ2-1, with TRBD1 identical over 10 bases. The CDR3 sequence is 14 residues long. V shed 9 bases and J 8 bases; nucleotides not matched to a gene: 10. Per germline, CDR1 MDHEN and CDR2 SYDVKM. The CDR3 nucleotides read TGTGCCAGTATCCGGGACAGGGGTTCCGATGAGCAGTTCTTC. Encoded protein: CASIRDRGSDEQFF.

Comment on this clone: The same CDR3 arises from other DNA sequences in this sample as well. This chain uses TRBV7-2 with TRBJ2-3; 10 nucleotides agree with TRBD2. With V trimmed by 0 bases and J by 4 bases, 1 base remained unmatched. The CDR3 consists of 15 residues. Germline V CDR1 and CDR2: SGHTA, FQGNSA. CDR3 bases: TGTGCCAGCAGCTTAGCGAGCGGGAGGGCAGATACGCAGTATTTT. Its protein product is CASSLASGRADTQYF.